One T cell receptor (beta chain) is described in this entry. This receptor's antigen is unknown. There are no base qualities to consult, and no much larger clone falls within one base. The data were obtained in a study of vaccination effects on CD4 cells after COVID-19 (dated by TCRdb to about 2022). Regarding the research as a whole: In the ViraFEST assay, PBMC were stimulated with viral peptide pools, and antigen-specific CD4+ T cell clonotypes were then identified by expansion using TCR sequencing. Under 2.5 million PBMC per well were cultured with around 10 ug/ml peptides in IMDM containing about 5% human AB serum, around 9.7 IU/ml IL-2 and gentamicin. SARS-CoV-2 spike-specific CD4+ TCR repertoires were compared before and after mRNA vaccination in COVID-19 convalescent patients and in infection-naive vaccine recipients. The Oncomine TCR Beta short-read assay on an Illumina iSeq 100 was used to sequence cultures from other donors in the study. Two doses of either the BNT162b2 or the mRNA-1273 mRNA SARS-CoV-2 vaccine were administered to participants. The full study included 10 to 11 COVID-19 convalescent patients and several SARS-CoV-2-naive healthy vaccine recipients.

The method was the immunoSEQ multiplex PCR assay. DNA from the CD4+ T cells that had been cultured and isolated underwent TCR beta CDR3 sequencing. The original pipeline was this. Non-productive TCR sequences were discarded, and reads were trimmed to the CDR3 region, with only CDR3s of 7 or more amino acids retained. Antigen-specific clonotypes were identified using the MANAFEST web app by comparison of expansion in peptide wells against reference cultures. To be called positive, a clone needed expansion at FDR<0.05 compared with the reference and with all other wells, an odds ratio greater than 5, and a frequency greater than 0.1% in two replicate wells. Clonotypes significantly expanded in SARS-CoV-2 spike wells and in at least one common cold coronavirus spike condition were defined as cross-reactive. CDR3 similarity was assessed by Levenshtein distance with the stringdist R package, and unrooted trees were built with ape in R 3.6.1. The table was pulled from immuneACCESS by TCRdb, which kept in-frame rearrangements only. Such tables lose some clones; where checked, under half of the loss comes from unresolved V genes, and the rest has no known cause. Clone size and V and J calls were adopted from that table, with D and trimming inferred from the DNA. A total of 45,000 to 75,000 clones appear in this sample, 65% to 80% of them only once. In total, the top ten clones hold approximately 2.8% of the sample.

The CDR3 starts with the cysteine, ends with the phenylalanine, and has 15 residues. Only CDR3 DNA remains: 45 bases, in frame from the first base. Trimmed from V: 6 bases; trimmed from J: 6 bases; junction bases lacking a gene match: 4. CDR1 SGHTA and CDR2 FQGNSA were looked up in the germline V gene. After around 10 days of culture, CD4+ T cells were isolated with the EasySep CD4+ T cell isolation kit. None of the healthy vaccine recipients had a prior SARS-CoV-2 infection, which was confirmed by nucleocapsid antibody tests that came back negative both before and after vaccination. Half of the culture medium was replaced with fresh IL-2-containing medium on days 3 and 7. Unless noted otherwise, every peptide stimulation condition was cultured in triplicate wells. PBMC were separated from whole blood using Ficoll-Paque Plus gradient centrifugation and were then either cryopreserved at -140C or used fresh. The QIAamp micro DNA kit was used to extract genomic DNA from the cultured CD4+ T cells.

The paper's findings and limits, for the study overall: Clones induced by infection and clones induced by vaccination both contracted markedly at late timepoints after vaccination, which fits with T cell responses waning over time. Limitations of the study were the small number of convalescent patients and the absence of early post-infection timepoints. In healthy vaccine recipients, vaccine-induced clones were almost all SARS-CoV-2 mono-reactive, with only 1 of 255 cross-reactive with common cold coronaviruses.

The sequence derives from a human donor who received a COVID-19 vaccine. Material: CD4+ T cells from PBMCs cultured without peptide, obtained before COVID-19 vaccination. The chain uses TRBV7-2 and TRBJ2-2, and 13 junction bases match TRBD2. DNA sequence: TGTGCCAGCAGAGGACTAGCGGGGGTCCCCGGGGAGCTGTTTTTT. This encodes CASRGLAGVPGELFF.